A single sample is the source of the 21 T cell receptor beta chains below, sequenced in a study of cytomegalovirus exposure and HLA in healthy donors. 13 Jbeta primers and 60 Vbeta primers were used for the PCR. Profiled with immunoSEQ multiplex PCR; TCRdb holds only in-frame clones, not every one. The data contain roughly 170,000 clones, 65% to 75% of them singletons. Sequencing was done on a sample of PBMCs. All receptors derive from a girl aged 5 to 17 in good health and CMV-seronegative.

This clone was recorded a few times. V gene TRBV9 combines with J gene TRBJ2-3; D uncertain. V gave up 0 bases and J gave up 1 base, with 9 bases separating them. The CDR3 totals 15 residues. Germline assignment: CDR1 SGDLS and CDR2 YYNGEE. DNA for the CDR3: TGTGCCAGCAGCGTAGGCTTCCGGGGCACAGATACGCAGTATTTT. This encodes CASSVGFRGTDTQYF.

The chain uses TRBV27 and TRBJ2-2; D gene ambiguous. Trimming removed 8 bases at V and 5 bases at J, with 9 bases between. The CDR3 has 12 amino acids. Germline CDR1 MNHEY, CDR2 SMNVEV (reference sequence). This CDR3 is CASLTGTGELFF. As DNA, the CDR3 is TGTGCCAGCCTGACCGGGACCGGGGAGCTGTTTTTT.

This clone was counted a single time. Here the CDR3 DNA reads TGCAGTGCAGGGGAGGGCACTGAAGCTTTCTTT. Its protein product is CSAGEGTEAFF. The rearrangement uses TRBV20-1 and TRBJ1-1; D might be TRBD1 (5 bases). This CDR3 has 11 amino acids. Per germline, CDR1 DFQATT and CDR2 SNEGSKA (reference sequence). V was cut by 6 bases and J by 4 bases, with 9 bases left in between.

The V call is TRBV2, the J call TRBJ2-4; 15 bases agree with TRBD2. Germline CDR1 is SNHLY and CDR2 is FYNNEI. The CDR3 contains 17 residues. V gave up 4 bases and J gave up 8 bases; unmatched junction bases: 9. DNA for the CDR3: TGTGCCAGCAGTGTTGGACTAGCGGGGGGGCTTAGGCACATTCAGTACTTC. Amino acids: CASSVGLAGGLRHIQYF.

The genes are TRBV5-1 and TRBJ2-7, with 7 bases fitting TRBD1. This CDR3 comprises 15 residues. The J segment lost 2 bases and the V segment lost 0 bases, leaving 5 bases of the junction unmatched. Germline lookup yields CDR1 SGHRS and CDR2 YFSETQ. CDR3 nucleotides: TGCGCCAGCAGCTTGGAGGGACAGTACACCTACGAGCAGTACTTC. Amino acids: CASSLEGQYTYEQYF.

The CDR3 coding sequence is TGTGCCAGCAGCGAAGGGGGCCCTGCGTTCTTT. Translating gives CASSEGGPAFF. The chain has TRBV27 and TRBJ1-1, with 7 bases that match TRBD1. Germline CDR1 is MNHEY and CDR2 is SMNVEV (reference sequence). J lost 14 bases, V lost 6 bases, and 9 bases had no gene match. There are 11 residues in the CDR3.

V usage is TRBV5-6 and J usage is TRBJ1-5, with a weak D call TRBD1 (6 bases). The CDR3 length is 17 residues. Germline V gene sequence: CDR1 SGHDT, CDR2 YYEEEE. V lost 0 bases to trimming and J lost 0 bases, with 13 bases between them. CDR3 loop: CASSLGAGARSNQPQHF. The CDR3, as DNA: TGTGCCAGCAGCTTGGGTGCGGGGGCGCGTAGCAATCAGCCCCAGCATTTT.

The chain links TRBV19 to TRBJ2-2; possible D gene TRBD2, 5 bases. There are 16 residues in the CDR3. With 5 bases removed from V and 4 bases from J, the gap between germline ends came to 17 bases. CDR1 is LNHDA, CDR2 SQIVND, per germline (reference sequence). The DNA for the CDR3 is TGTGCCAGTAGTTTCGGACCGTCCAGCGGCACCGGGGAGCTGTTTTTT. It encodes CASSFGPSSGTGELFF.

A remark on this clone: This specimen includes other DNA sequences encoding the same CDR3. This rearrangement joins TRBV5-1 to TRBJ2-3, with 10 bases matching TRBD2. This CDR3 has 15 residues. Germline-derived CDR1 and CDR2 are SGHRS and YFSETQ. The ends lost 4 bases at V and 0 bases at J; junction bases unmatched: 2. For the CDR3, the DNA is TGCGCCAGCAGCCTAGCGGGGGCCAGCACAGATACGCAGTATTTT. As protein: CASSLAGASTDTQYF.

The chain has TRBV7-3 and TRBJ1-3, with TRBD1 matching over 7 bases. Losses at the gene ends were 5 bases for V and 11 bases for J; bases not matched to a gene: 15. The CDR3 is 15 amino acids. Germline CDR1 reads SGHTA; CDR2 reads FQGTGA. The CDR3: CASSLNGDRSGAIYF. In DNA, the CDR3 is TGTGCCAGCAGCCTCAACGGGGACAGAAGTGGAGCCATATATTTT.

This clone was observed once. The chain joins TRBV29-1 to TRBJ1-4; no reliable D call. The CDR3 loop spans 13 amino acids. Trimming shortened V by 5 bases and J by 4 bases, and 11 bases separated the two germline ends. Germline values: CDR1 SQVTM, CDR2 ANQGSEA. In DNA, the CDR3 is TGCAGCGTTCGGACTTCTCTTAATGAAAAACTGTTTTTT. Translating gives CSVRTSLNEKLFF.

The rearrangement joins TRBV5-1 to TRBJ2-5; D is unclear. Germline loops: CDR1 SGHRS, CDR2 YFSETQ. The V end lost 4 bases, the J end lost 3 bases, and 4 bases lay between the germline ends. The CDR3 sequence is 11 residues long. DNA of the CDR3: TGCGCCAGCAGCCTAAAAGAGACCCAGTACTTC. As protein: CASSLKETQYF. The full variable domain, in which reference TRBV5-1 and TRBJ2-5 provide the parts outside the CDR3, is KAGVTQTPRYLIKTRGQQVTLSCSPISGHRSVSWYQQTPGQGLQFLFEYFSETQRNKGNFPGRFSGRQFSNSRSEMNVSTLELGDSALYLCASSLKETQYFGPGTRLLVL.

This chain connects TRBV30 to TRBJ2-5, with D perhaps matching TRBD2 (7 bases). V lost 7 bases and J 5 bases, leaving 17 bases between the germline ends. The CDR3 is 13 residues long. The germline V gene has CDR1 GTSNPN and CDR2 SVGIG (reference sequence). The CDR3 is CASGGRGFETQYF. CDR3 DNA: TGTGCCTCGGGGGGCAGGGGATTTGAGACCCAGTACTTC.

CDR3 protein: CASSFQGPNTDTQYF. The CDR3, as DNA: TGTGCCAGCAGTTTCCAGGGGCCTAACACAGATACGCAGTATTTT. This chain uses TRBV27 with TRBJ2-3; D might be TRBD1 (6 bases). Germline V gene lookup returns CDR1 MNHEY and CDR2 SMNVEV (reference sequence). Between the trimmed V and J ends, which lost 3 bases and 2 bases, there was a span of 12 bases. This CDR3 spans 15 amino acids.

The chain has TRBV15 and TRBJ2-1; no clear D gene. Germline-derived CDR1 and CDR2 are LNHNV and YYDKDF (reference sequence). The CDR3 spans 11 residues. Deletions cut 5 bases from V and 3 bases from J, with 2 bases between. CDR3 sequence: CATSRYNEQFF. The CDR3 DNA reads TGTGCCACCAGCCGCTACAATGAGCAGTTCTTC.

This chain uses TRBV18 with TRBJ1-6, with 7 bases that match TRBD1. The trim removed 0 bases at V and 7 bases at J, leaving 3 bases unmatched. The CDR3 spans 15 residues. Germline V gene sequence: CDR1 KGHSH, CDR2 LQKENI. CDR3 sequence: CASSPPSQGNSPLHF. CDR3 DNA: TGTGCCAGCTCACCACCTTCACAGGGGAATTCACCCCTCCACTTT.

This sequence joins TRBV7-3 and TRBJ2-1; possible D gene TRBD2, 5 bases. The V end was cut by 3 bases, the J end by 5 bases, with 14 bases between. Germline CDR1 reads SGHTA; CDR2 reads FQGTGA. The CDR3 length is 15 residues. The CDR3, as DNA: TGTGCCAGCAGCTTCGTCGCGGGCCCTAACAATGAGCAGTTCTTC. Translation gives CASSFVAGPNNEQFF.

The V gene is TRBV5-8, the J gene TRBJ1-1; 10 bases line up with TRBD1. The CDR3 contains 16 residues. Germline V gives CDR1 SGHTS, CDR2 YDEGEE. With 4 bases clipped from V and 0 bases from J, the junction kept 6 bases outside the gene matches. DNA of the CDR3: TGTGCCAGCAGCGGGGGACAGGGGCTCTTGAACACTGAAGCTTTCTTT. It is translated as CASSGGQGLLNTEAFF.

The chain is built from TRBV6-5 and TRBJ2-7; possibly TRBD1 for D (6 bases). V gave up 2 bases and J gave up 2 bases, with 13 bases separating them. The CDR3 has 15 residues. Germline V lookup: CDR1 MNHEY, CDR2 SVGAGI. The CDR3 region has the DNA TGTGCCAGCAGTTACCGGCAGGGGAAGACCTACGAGCAGTACTTC. Protein: CASSYRQGKTYEQYF.

The J gene is TRBJ1-2, the V gene TRBV19, with 7 bases aligning to TRBD1. Trimming took 1 base from V and 5 from J; bases not matched to a gene: 10. This CDR3 has 16 residues. Germline V gives CDR1 LNHDA, CDR2 SQIVND (reference sequence). The CDR3 nucleotides are TGTGCCAGTAGTATAGGAATTGCAGGGGGATCATATGGCTACACCTTC. Protein: CASSIGIAGGSYGYTF.

This chain links TRBV6-4 with TRBJ2-2; D gene ambiguous. The germline gives CDR1 MRHNA, CDR2 SNTAGT. The CDR3 length is 12 residues. Deletions cut 8 bases from V and 3 bases from J, with 7 bases between. The CDR3 DNA is TGTGCCAGCCAGGCCCACACCGGGGAGCTGTTTTTT. Its protein product is CASQAHTGELFF.